A selection of T cell receptor beta chains follows, all from one sample in a study of shared clonotypes between healthy human individuals. Generated by immunoSEQ multiplex PCR, the TCRdb table keeps only in-frame clones and is missing some. The table records about 680,000 clones, roughly 94% of them present only once. Material for sequencing was naive CD8+ T cells sorted from blood. These receptors all come from a man in his thirties or forties in good health. Both conserved end residues are part of each CDR3. Fields, in order: clone size, D gene, V gene, J gene, CDR3 DNA, CDR3 protein. D genes are given only for firm matches. Size is omitted from some rows. Given values are once, few, many or a class for expanded clones.

>once|TRBD1|TRBV27|TRBJ2-2
TGTGCCAGCAGTTTATCCGTGGACAGGGCGGGCACCGGGGAGCTGTTTTTT
CASSLSVDRAGTGELFF
>-|-|TRBV11-2|TRBJ1-2
TGTGCCAGCAGCTTAGCCGCAGGCCTTAACTATGGCTACACCTTC
CASSLAAGLNYGYTF
>-|-|TRBV29-1|TRBJ2-7
TGCAGCGTCGGGGAAAACTACTACGAGCAGTACTTC
CSVGENYYEQYF
>-|TRBD1|TRBV5-1|TRBJ2-7
TGCGCCAGCAGGGGGACAGGGGGCCCCTACGAGCAGTACTTC
CASRGTGGPYEQYF
>-|TRBD1|TRBV6-4|TRBJ2-1
TGTGCCAGCAGCCAAGACAGGGGGCACTACAATGAGCAGTTCTTC
CASSQDRGHYNEQFF
>once|-|TRBV15|TRBJ2-1
TGTGCCACCAACCCCTTACAGAACAATGAGCAGTTCTTC
CATNPLQNNEQFF
>-|-|TRBV2|TRBJ2-3
TGTGCCAGCAGTGATAGCATTTCAGATACGCAGTATTTT
CASSDSISDTQYF
>-|TRBD1|TRBV27|TRBJ1-2
TGTGCCAGCAGTCCCGCGACAGGGGGGTATTCCTATGGCTACACCTTC
CASSPATGGYSYGYTF
>-|-|TRBV9|TRBJ2-1
TGTGCCAGCAGCGTAGTTGGTAGCTCCTACAATGAGCAGTTCTTC
CASSVVGSSYNEQFF
>-|TRBD2|TRBV6-1|TRBJ2-7
TGTGCCAGCAGTGAGCTCAGCGGGAGTTCTGACGAGCAGTACTTC
CASSELSGSSDEQYF
>-|-|TRBV7-9|TRBJ2-7
TGTGCCAGCAGCAAGGGGAGTTACGAGCAGTACTTC
CASSKGSYEQYF
>-|-|TRBV19|TRBJ1-3
TGTGCCAGTAGTATCTTAAGCTCTGGAAACACCATATATTTT
CASSILSSGNTIYF
>-|TRBD1|TRBV7-9|TRBJ2-5
TGTGCCAGCAGCAGGGACAGGGGACAAGAGACCCAGTACTTC
CASSRDRGQETQYF
>-|TRBD2|TRBV28|TRBJ2-2
TGTGCCAGCATCCGTTCGGGACTAGCGGGACTTTACACCGGGGAGCTGTTTTTT
CASIRSGLAGLYTGELFF
>-|-|TRBV19|TRBJ2-3
TGTGCCAGTAGTATCACGAGGGGCCCCAACACAGATACGCAGTATTTT
CASSITRGPNTDTQYF
>-|-|TRBV27|TRBJ2-1
TGTGCCAGCAGTTTCCCTGATAATGAGCAGTTCTTC
CASSFPDNEQFF
>-|-|TRBV9|TRBJ2-7
TGTGCCAGCAGCGTAGGAGGGTCTCAGGCCGAGCAGTACTTC
CASSVGGSQAEQYF
>-|TRBD1|TRBV7-8|TRBJ2-1
TGTGCCAGCAGCTTGAAGGGGGCTAGCAATGAGCAGTTCTTC
CASSLKGASNEQFF
>once|-|TRBV7-2|TRBJ2-7
TGTGCCAGCAGCTTAGCCCTCTCCTACGAGCAGTACTTC
CASSLALSYEQYF
>-|-|TRBV2|TRBJ2-7
TGTGCCCTAAAGGTTGGAGTCAGGTACAGGGCAACCTACGAGCAGTACTTC
CALKVGVRYRATYEQYF
>-|-|TRBV6-4|TRBJ2-2
TGTGCCAGCAGTGACTGGGGGAACACCGGGGAGCTGTTTTTT
CASSDWGNTGELFF
>-|-|TRBV9|TRBJ2-1
TGTGCCAGCAGCGCGGGGTCCCGTGAGCAGTTCTTC
CASSAGSREQFF
>-|-|TRBV25-1|TRBJ2-5
TGTGCCAGCAGTGAGGCGCCAGAAGAGACCCAGTACTTC
CASSEAPEETQYF
>-|-|TRBV27|TRBJ1-5
TGTGCCAGCAGTCTAACAATGAGTAGCAATCAGCCCCAGCATTTT
CASSLTMSSNQPQHF
>-|-|TRBV19|TRBJ2-1
TGTGCCAGTTGCGACAGCTACAATGAGCAGTTCTTC
CASCDSYNEQFF
>few|-|TRBV7-9|TRBJ2-7
TGTGCCAGCAGCGAAAACTACGAGCAGTACTTC
CASSENYEQYF
>-|-|TRBV9|TRBJ2-5
TGTGCCAGCAGCACCCTTTACGACAACCAAGAGACCCAGTACTTC
CASSTLYDNQETQYF
>-|-|TRBV29-1|TRBJ2-1
TGCAGCACCCTACTAGCCCTCCTTAACAATGAGCAGTTCTTC
CSTLLALLNNEQFF
>-|-|TRBV29-1|TRBJ1-1
TGCAGCGTTGAACCAGGGGCCACTGAAGCTTTCTTT
CSVEPGATEAFF
>-|-|TRBV14|TRBJ2-5
TGTGCCAGCAGCGATAAGACGACAGGGAGGGAGACCCAGTACTTC
CASSDKTTGRETQYF
>-|-|TRBV19|TRBJ2-2
TGTGCCAGTAGACGATGGGACAAGAACACCGGGGAGCTGTTTTTT
CASRRWDKNTGELFF
>-|TRBD2|TRBV5-6|TRBJ2-7
TGTGCCAGCAGCTTAATAGCGGGCGAGCAGTACTTC
CASSLIAGEQYF
>-|-|TRBV9|TRBJ2-2
TGTGCCAGCAGCGTAGCAGTATCCGGGGAGCTGTTTTTT
CASSVAVSGELFF
>-|TRBD2|TRBV27|TRBJ2-1
TGTGCCAGCAGTTTAGAGGGACTAGCGGGAATTTATGAGCAGTTCTTC
CASSLEGLAGIYEQFF
>-|-|TRBV7-6|TRBJ2-2
TGTGCCAGCAGCTTGGGGTGGGGGGAGCTGTTTTTT
CASSLGWGELFF
>-|TRBD2|TRBV7-2|TRBJ2-7
TGTGCCAGCAGCTTTTATGGACTAGTAGTTAACGAGCAGTACTTC
CASSFYGLVVNEQYF
>-|-|TRBV7-8|TRBJ2-3
TGTGCCAGCAGCAGCGTTGAGGTTGGGGGGACAGATACGCAGTATTTT
CASSSVEVGGTDTQYF
>-|TRBD2|TRBV9|TRBJ2-1
TGTGCCAGCAGCGTAGGACGACGGGATAGCGGGAGGAGCTCCTACAATGAGCAGTTCTTC
CASSVGRRDSGRSSYNEQFF
>-|-|TRBV10-1|TRBJ2-1
TGCGCCAGCAGTGAGAGGAGGGGAGCATACAATGAGCAGTTCTTC
CASSERRGAYNEQFF
>-|-|TRBV7-9|TRBJ2-7
TGTGCCAGCAGCTTAGGTTCGGTGAGGGGAAGGTTCTCCTACGAGCAGTACTTC
CASSLGSVRGRFSYEQYF
>-|-|TRBV29-1|TRBJ1-1
TGCAGCGGTTTTCTTCTAGGGGAGGTTGAAGGAGAAGCTTTCTTT
CSGFLLGEVEGEAFF
>-|-|TRBV4-1|TRBJ1-4
TGCGCCAGCAGCCAAGATGGGGGGTTTAGGGAAAAACTGTTTTTT
CASSQDGGFREKLFF
>once|-|TRBV29-1|TRBJ2-7
TGCAGCGTTGAAGCCTGGAGGGAGCAGTACTTC
CSVEAWREQYF
>-|TRBD2|TRBV29-1|TRBJ2-1
TGCAGCGTTGAAGGAACTAGCGGCGCCTACAATGAGCAGTTCTTC
CSVEGTSGAYNEQFF